These T cell receptor beta chains were read from a single sample in a study of T cell responses to AZD1222 COVID-19 vaccine. The assay was immunoSEQ multiplex PCR, and TCRdb's table has in-frame clones only and misses some. The table records fewer than 150,000 clones, about 92% of them present only once. The sequences come from peripheral blood, collected on day 0 of AZD1222 vaccination. The source of these receptors is an adult in good health. Both conserved end residues are part of each CDR3. Each record gives: J gene, V gene, D gene, clone size, CDR3 protein, CDR3 DNA. D genes are given only for firm matches. Clone size is given for some rows only: seen once, a few or many times, or a class if the clone is expanded.

TRBJ2-7,TRBV11-1,.,.,CASSSGLNYEQYF,TGTGCCAGCAGCTCTGGACTTAACTACGAGCAGTACTTC
TRBJ1-2,TRBV5-4,.,.,CASSLGGGYGYTF,TGTGCCAGCAGCTTGGGGGGAGGGTATGGCTACACCTTC
TRBJ1-2,TRBV7-2,.,.,CASSFTGAGTSGYTF,TGTGCCAGCAGCTTCACCGGGGCAGGGACTAGTGGCTACACCTTC
TRBJ2-3,TRBV4-2,.,.,CASSQLGAPDTQYF,TGTGCCAGCAGCCAACTCGGGGCGCCGGATACGCAGTATTTT
TRBJ2-7,TRBV5-1,TRBD2,.,CASRLSGGAPYEQYF,TGCGCCAGCAGACTTAGCGGGGGGGCCCCCTACGAGCAGTACTTC
TRBJ1-2,TRBV2,.,.,CASSFSRDGYTF,TGTGCCAGCAGCTTTAGCAGGGATGGCTACACCTTC
TRBJ2-1,TRBV11-3,.,.,CASSLGGQNNEQFF,TGTGCCAGCAGCTTAGGAGGGCAGAACAATGAGCAGTTCTTC
TRBJ2-5,TRBV7-9,TRBD2,once,CASSLDTGRWETQYF,TGTGCCAGCAGCTTAGATACCGGGAGGTGGGAGACCCAGTACTTC
TRBJ2-3,TRBV15,TRBD2,.,CATSSSGRETDTQYF,TGTGCCACCAGTTCGAGCGGGAGGGAAACAGATACGCAGTATTTT
TRBJ2-7,TRBV12-5,.,.,CASGQDKKQYF,TGTGCTAGTGGTCAGGACAAGAAGCAGTACTTC
TRBJ1-6,TRBV7-2,.,.,CASSLETGSPLHF,TGTGCCAGCAGCTTAGAGACGGGTTCACCCCTCCACTTT
TRBJ2-1,TRBV5-1,TRBD2,.,CASSSLAENYNEQFF,TGCGCCAGCAGCTCACTAGCGGAGAACTACAATGAGCAGTTCTTC
TRBJ1-2,TRBV3-1/TRBV3-2,.,.,CASSQDIPRGEANYGYTF,TGTGCCAGCAGCCAAGATATACCGCGGGGGGAAGCTAACTATGGCTACACCTTC
TRBJ2-5,TRBV6-5,.,.,CASFAGTEGETQYF,TGTGCCAGCTTCGCCGGGACGGAGGGAGAGACCCAGTACTTC
TRBJ2-5,TRBV27,TRBD2,.,CASSFSGRWETQYF,TGTGCCAGCAGTTTTAGCGGGAGATGGGAGACCCAGTACTTC
TRBJ1-1,TRBV18,.,once,CASSHLPTRGNTEAFF,TGTGCCAGCTCACACCTTCCCACCCGCGGGAACACTGAAGCTTTCTTT
TRBJ2-7,TRBV4-3,TRBD2,.,CASSQGPLAGVAEQYF,TGCGCCAGCAGCCAAGGCCCACTAGCGGGAGTAGCCGAGCAGTACTTC
TRBJ1-3,TRBV7-2,TRBD1,.,CASSDRAGNTIYF,TGTGCCAGCAGCGACAGGGCTGGAAACACCATATATTTT
TRBJ2-7,TRBV2,TRBD2,.,CASSELASGAYEQYF,TGTGCCAGCAGTGAATTGGCTAGCGGAGCCTACGAGCAGTACTTC
TRBJ2-4,TRBV4-3,TRBD2,.,CASSPSGGKNIQYF,TGCGCCAGCAGCCCTAGCGGGGGAAAAAACATTCAGTACTTC
TRBJ1-5,TRBV15,.,.,CATSREHSGPQHF,TGTGCCACCAGCAGAGAACACAGCGGGCCCCAGCATTTT
TRBJ1-2,TRBV6-1,.,.,CASSEDGEYYGYTF,TGTGCCAGCAGTGAAGACGGGGAATACTATGGCTACACCTTC
TRBJ2-2,TRBV2,.,.,CASRRLATNTGELFF,TGTGCCAGCCGTAGGCTAGCGACGAACACCGGGGAGCTGTTTTTT
TRBJ1-1,TRBV19,.,.,CASSKNARVFTEAFF,TGTGCCAGTAGTAAGAACGCCAGGGTTTTCACTGAAGCTTTCTTT
TRBJ2-3,TRBV7-8,.,.,CASSRGLSPDTQYF,TGTGCCAGCAGCCGAGGACTAAGCCCAGATACGCAGTATTTT
TRBJ1-5,TRBV5-1,.,once,CASSLEGGPNQPQHF,TGCGCCAGCAGCTTGGAAGGTGGGCCCAATCAGCCCCAGCATTTT
TRBJ2-3,TRBV6-1,TRBD2,few,CASSEDAGGRRDTQYF,TGTGCCAGCAGTGAAGATGCGGGGGGGCGAAGAGATACGCAGTATTTT
TRBJ1-2,TRBV10-3,.,.,CARGSGGTRSYGYTF,TGTGCCCGCGGTTCTGGGGGCACGAGAAGCTATGGCTACACCTTC
TRBJ1-5,TRBV7-2,.,once,CASSLNRVNQPQHF,TGTGCCAGCAGCTTAAACAGGGTCAATCAGCCCCAGCATTTT
TRBJ1-6,TRBV6-1,.,.,CASSELQVGSPLHF,TGTGCCAGCAGTGAATTACAGGTCGGATCACCCCTCCACTTT
TRBJ1-6,TRBV30,.,.,CAWNPGRRYSPLHF,TGTGCCTGGAACCCGGGACGTAGGTATTCACCCCTCCACTTT
TRBJ1-1,TRBV4-3,.,.,CASSQERRMNTEAFF,TGCGCCAGCAGCCAAGAGAGAAGGATGAACACTGAAGCTTTCTTT
TRBJ1-2,TRBV6-1,.,.,CASSEGGEGGYTF,TGTGCCAGCAGTGAAGGTGGGGAGGGGGGCTACACCTTC
TRBJ1-1,TRBV10-3,.,.,CAITADFINTEAFF,TGTGCCATCACCGCGGACTTTATTAACACTGAAGCTTTCTTT
TRBJ2-3,TRBV6-5,.,.,CASSYRGGGLDTQYF,TGTGCCAGCAGTTACAGAGGAGGGGGATTGGATACGCAGTATTTT
TRBJ2-2,TRBV6-2/TRBV6-3,.,.,CASSKRQETPNTGELFF,TGTGCCAGCAGTAAGCGTCAGGAGACCCCGAACACCGGGGAGCTGTTTTTT
TRBJ1-4,TRBV25-1,.,.,CASRGLNEKLFF,TGTGCCAGCAGGGGGTTGAATGAAAAACTGTTTTTT
TRBJ1-2,TRBV5-8,.,.,CASSLGIYGYTF,TGTGCCAGCAGCTTGGGTATCTATGGCTACACCTTC
TRBJ1-2,TRBV5-6,.,.,CASSLNGPNRNGYTF,TGTGCCAGCAGCTTGAACGGACCTAACCGCAATGGCTACACCTTC
TRBJ1-4,TRBV29-1,.,.,CSAEGEGTNEKLFF,TGCAGCGCCGAAGGGGAGGGAACTAATGAAAAACTGTTTTTT
TRBJ1-6,TRBV12-5,TRBD1,.,CASGTGQGEGSPLHF,TGTGCTAGTGGGACCGGACAGGGAGAAGGGTCACCCCTCCACTTT
TRBJ2-3,TRBV18,TRBD2,.,CASSPVAGGSTDTQYF,TGTGCCAGCTCACCCGTAGCGGGGGGTAGCACAGATACGCAGTATTTT
TRBJ2-5,TRBV9,TRBD1,.,CASSASYRGETQYF,TGTGCCAGCAGCGCTTCGTACAGGGGGGAGACCCAGTACTTC
TRBJ2-6,TRBV19,.,.,CASSIGAGRSSGANVLTF,TGTGCCAGTAGTATTGGGGCGGGACGGAGCTCTGGGGCCAACGTCCTGACTTTC
TRBJ1-4,TRBV4-3,.,.,CASSQETGATNEKLFF,TGCGCCAGCAGCCAAGAAACGGGGGCAACTAATGAAAAACTGTTTTTT
TRBJ1-2,TRBV2,.,.,CASTEDGYTF,TGTGCCAGTACCGAGGATGGCTACACCTTC
TRBJ1-1,TRBV18,TRBD1,once,CASSALTGDTEAFF,TGTGCCAGCTCAGCGCTGACAGGGGACACTGAAGCTTTCTTT
TRBJ2-3,TRBV19,.,.,CASSTRRTVVRTAQYF,TGTGCCAGTAGTACCCGAAGGACAGTCGTTAGGACGGCGCAGTATTTT
TRBJ2-7,TRBV19,TRBD1,.,CASSIKAQGAYEQYF,TGTGCCAGTAGCATAAAGGCACAGGGGGCCTACGAGCAGTACTTC
TRBJ1-4,TRBV7-2,.,.,CASSRAINEKLFF,TGTGCCAGCAGTCGGGCGATAAATGAAAAACTGTTTTTT